The present entry profiles one T cell receptor (beta chain) with its context. The sample holds many counts of this clonotype. Its antigen is unknown. There are no base qualities to consult, and no much larger clone falls within one base. The data were taken from a study of T-cell reconstitution after alpha-beta-depleted transplantation in children (dated by TCRdb to the mid-2010s). Regarding the complete study: T-cell immune reconstitution after TCRalphabeta/CD19-depleted allogeneic hematopoietic cell transplantation in children was quantitatively tracked in the study by means of TCR repertoire profiling.

Clipping removes 5 bases from V and 3 bases from J, with 6 as the unmatched junction base count. There are 15 amino acids in the CDR3, from cysteine to phenylalanine inclusive. The kept DNA is CDR3 alone, 45 bases in frame from the first base. The germline V gene gives CDR1 as SNHLY and CDR2 as FYNNEI. The treatment or condition tag for this specimen amounts to: allogeneic hematopoietic cell transplantation with graft depleted of TCRalphabeta T cells and CD19 B cells. TCRalphabeta/CD19-depleted allogeneic hematopoietic cell grafts were given to the transplant recipients, all of whom were children. What the study reported, not specific to this receptor: Hyperexpanded clone frequencies declined over subsequent months; after one year, T-cell counts and TCRbeta diversity were mostly attributed to newly produced T cells. Apparently early alphabetaT-cell count recovery about two months after transplant reportedly relied on only several hundred rapidly expanded clones derived from non-depleted graft cells. In some patients, the high TCRbeta diversity seen at day 60 was put down to recipient T cells and intrathymic progenitors that had survived conditioning.

Library creation used PCR. Sequencing was performed on an Illumina HiSeq 2500. To normalize quantification of the TCRbeta repertoire, the TCR libraries were built with molecular barcoding that relied on unique molecular identifiers. The raw public reads went through TCRdb reprocessing: fastp at Q25, MiXCR clone calling, in-frame beta chains kept. Rows with one shared CDR3 protein collapse into an entry with the most common genes and DNA. The sample table lists 330,000 or so distinct CDR3 sequences, over 7% of them with a count of one. Approximately 9% of the sample belongs to the ten largest clones. This sequence was found in a female patient younger than 10 who had a stem cell transplant for Fanconi anemia, so the T cells may come from the graft donor. The sample here was peripheral blood, taken 360 days after TCRalphabeta/CD19-depleted stem cell transplant. The sequence is built from TRBV2 and TRBJ1-2; the junction holds 10 bases that match TRBD1. The sequenced DNA is TGTGCCAGCAGTTCTGACAGGGGGCTCGACTATGGCTACACCTTC. Its amino acids are CASSSDRGLDYGYTF. Where the CDR3 stops, the reference TRBV2 and TRBJ1-2 genes take over; the full variable domain is EPEVTQTPSHQVTQMGQEVILRCVPISNHLYFYWYRQILGQKVEFLVSFYNNEISEKSEIFDDQFSVERPDGSNFTLKIRSTKLEDSAMYFCASSSDRGLDYGYTFGSGTRLTVV.